This T cell receptor (beta chain) stems from a study of cytomegalovirus exposure and HLA in healthy donors. Whole-study context: A preliminary data release comprised roughly 80 million unique TCRs obtained from HLA-typed donors.

13 Jbeta primers and 60 Vbeta primers were used for the PCR. Here immunoSEQ multiplex PCR was the method, and the copy in TCRdb shows in-frame clones only, minus some. There are approximately 130,000 clones in the sample; approximately 85% occur only once, and 1.5% to 2% lies in the top ten. Study-level points and caveats: The authors enumerated over 150 TCR beta chains as linked to cytomegalovirus. TCR beta sequences reportedly predicted most subjects' HLA-A and HLA-B alleles accurately. Many donors carried some public TCRs, although rarity characterized most TCR sequences.

Points on this clone: What it binds is unknown.

V gave up 0 bases and J gave up 4 bases, with 12 bases separating them. Germline V CDR1 and CDR2: LGHNA, YSLEER. The CDR3 has 15 amino acids. The sequenced sample was PBMCs. This TCR was sampled from a boy aged 5-17 years in good health and CMV-seronegative. The chain has TRBV4-3 and TRBJ1-2; D remains unclear. CDR3 loop: CASSQDSSGIYGYTF. CDR3 bases: TGCGCCAGCAGCCAAGATAGCTCGGGTATCTATGGCTACACCTTC.